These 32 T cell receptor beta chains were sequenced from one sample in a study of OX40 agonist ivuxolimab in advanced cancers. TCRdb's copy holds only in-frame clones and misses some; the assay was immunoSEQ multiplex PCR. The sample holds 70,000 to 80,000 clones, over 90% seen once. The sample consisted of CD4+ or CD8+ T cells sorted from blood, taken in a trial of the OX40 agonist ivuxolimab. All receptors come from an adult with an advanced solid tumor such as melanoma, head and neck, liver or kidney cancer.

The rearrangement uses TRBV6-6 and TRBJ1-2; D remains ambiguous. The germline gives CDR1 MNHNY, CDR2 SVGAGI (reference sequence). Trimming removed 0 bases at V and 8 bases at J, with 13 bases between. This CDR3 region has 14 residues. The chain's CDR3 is CASSYSKGSVGYTF. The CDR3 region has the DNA TGTGCCAGCAGTTACTCGAAGGGATCCGTCGGCTACACCTTC.

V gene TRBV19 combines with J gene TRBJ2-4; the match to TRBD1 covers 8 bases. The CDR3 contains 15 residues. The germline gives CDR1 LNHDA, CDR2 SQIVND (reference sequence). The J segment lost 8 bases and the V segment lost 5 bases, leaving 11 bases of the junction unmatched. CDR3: CASSRSRTGPDIQYF. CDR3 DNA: TGTGCCAGTAGTCGATCTCGGACAGGGCCGGACATTCAGTACTTC. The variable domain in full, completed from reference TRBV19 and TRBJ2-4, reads DGGITQSPKYLFRKEGQNVTLSCEQNLNHDAMYWYRQDPGQGLRLIYYSQIVNDFQKGDIAEGYSVSREKKESFPLTVTSAQKNPTAFYLCASSRSRTGPDIQYFGAGTRLSVL.

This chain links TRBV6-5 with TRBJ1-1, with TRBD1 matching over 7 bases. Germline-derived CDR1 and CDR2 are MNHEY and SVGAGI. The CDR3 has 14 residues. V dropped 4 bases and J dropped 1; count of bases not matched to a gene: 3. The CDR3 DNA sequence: TGTGCCAGCAGTTTGGGGACAGCGAACACTGAAGCTTTCTTT. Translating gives CASSLGTANTEAFF.

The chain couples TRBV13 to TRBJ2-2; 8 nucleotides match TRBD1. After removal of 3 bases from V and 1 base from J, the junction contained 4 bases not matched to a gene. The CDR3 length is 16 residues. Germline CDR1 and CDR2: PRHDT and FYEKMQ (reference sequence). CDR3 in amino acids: CASSLGDRLNTGELFF. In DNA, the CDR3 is TGTGCCAGCAGCTTGGGGGACAGGCTGAACACCGGGGAGCTGTTTTTT.

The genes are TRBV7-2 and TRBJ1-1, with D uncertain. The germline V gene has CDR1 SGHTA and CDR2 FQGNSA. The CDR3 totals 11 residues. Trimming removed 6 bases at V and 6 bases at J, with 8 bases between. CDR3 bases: TGTGCCAGCAGTTTCCCCCCTGAAGCTTTCTTT. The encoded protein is CASSFPPEAFF.

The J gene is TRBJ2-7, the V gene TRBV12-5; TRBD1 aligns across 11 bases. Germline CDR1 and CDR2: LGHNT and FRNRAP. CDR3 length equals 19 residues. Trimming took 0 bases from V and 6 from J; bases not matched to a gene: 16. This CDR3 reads CASGLVEWTGGRRTAEQYF. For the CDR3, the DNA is TGTGCTAGTGGTTTGGTAGAATGGACAGGGGGCAGACGAACGGCCGAGCAGTACTTC.

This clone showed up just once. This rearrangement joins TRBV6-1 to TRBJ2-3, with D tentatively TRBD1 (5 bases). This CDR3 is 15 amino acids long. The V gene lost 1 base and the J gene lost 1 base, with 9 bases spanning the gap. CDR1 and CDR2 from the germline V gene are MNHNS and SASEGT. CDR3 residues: CASSEEGQGTDTQYF. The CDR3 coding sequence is TGTGCCAGCAGTGAAGAGGGGCAGGGCACAGATACGCAGTATTTT.

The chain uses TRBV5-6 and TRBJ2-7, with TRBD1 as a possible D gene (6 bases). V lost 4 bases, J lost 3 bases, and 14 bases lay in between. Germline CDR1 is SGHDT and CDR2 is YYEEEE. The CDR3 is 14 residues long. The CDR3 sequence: CASSPGVGHYEQYF. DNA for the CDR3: TGTGCCAGCAGCCCAGGGGTCGGCCACTACGAGCAGTACTTC.

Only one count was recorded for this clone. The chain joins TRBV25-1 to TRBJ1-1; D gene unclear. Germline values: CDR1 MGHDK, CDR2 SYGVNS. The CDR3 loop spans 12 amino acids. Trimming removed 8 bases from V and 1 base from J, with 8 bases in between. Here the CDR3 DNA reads TGTGCCAGCCGCGAAGCGAACACTGAAGCTTTCTTT. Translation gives CASREANTEAFF.

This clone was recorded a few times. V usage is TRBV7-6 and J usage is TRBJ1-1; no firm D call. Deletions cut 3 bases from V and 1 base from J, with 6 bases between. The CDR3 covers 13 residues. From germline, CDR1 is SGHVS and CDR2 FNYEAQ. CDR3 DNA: TGTGCCAGCAGCTTCGGCGAGAACACTGAAGCTTTCTTT. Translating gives CASSFGENTEAFF.

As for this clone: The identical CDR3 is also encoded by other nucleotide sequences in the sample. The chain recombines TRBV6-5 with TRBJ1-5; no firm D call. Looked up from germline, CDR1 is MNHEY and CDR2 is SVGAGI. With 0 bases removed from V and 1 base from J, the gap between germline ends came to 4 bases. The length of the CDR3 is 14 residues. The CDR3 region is CASSYSGSNQPQHF. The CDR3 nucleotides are TGTGCCAGCAGTTACTCGGGGAGCAATCAGCCCCAGCATTTT.

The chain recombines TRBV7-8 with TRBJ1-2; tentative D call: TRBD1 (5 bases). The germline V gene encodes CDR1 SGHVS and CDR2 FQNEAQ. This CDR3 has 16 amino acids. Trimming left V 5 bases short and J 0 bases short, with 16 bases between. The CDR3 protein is CASSHLRLTANYGYTF. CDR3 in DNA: TGTGCCAGCAGCCACCTTAGGCTGACAGCTAACTATGGCTACACCTTC.

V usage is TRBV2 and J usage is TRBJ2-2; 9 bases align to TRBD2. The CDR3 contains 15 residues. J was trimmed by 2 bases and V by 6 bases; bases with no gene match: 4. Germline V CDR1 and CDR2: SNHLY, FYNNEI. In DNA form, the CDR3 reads TGTGCCAGCAGGGAGACTAGCGGTAACACCGGGGAGCTGTTTTTT. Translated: CASRETSGNTGELFF. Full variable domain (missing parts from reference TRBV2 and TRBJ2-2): EPEVTQTPSHQVTQMGQEVILRCVPISNHLYFYWYRQILGQKVEFLVSFYNNEISEKSEIFDDQFSVERPDGSNFTLKIRSTKLEDSAMYFCASRETSGNTGELFFGEGSRLTVL.

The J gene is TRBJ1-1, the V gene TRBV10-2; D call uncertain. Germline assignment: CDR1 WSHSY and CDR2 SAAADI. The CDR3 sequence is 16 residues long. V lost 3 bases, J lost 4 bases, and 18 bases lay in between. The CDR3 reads CASSDRVWPVGTEAFF. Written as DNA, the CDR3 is TGCGCCAGCAGTGATAGGGTTTGGCCCGTAGGCACTGAAGCTTTCTTT.

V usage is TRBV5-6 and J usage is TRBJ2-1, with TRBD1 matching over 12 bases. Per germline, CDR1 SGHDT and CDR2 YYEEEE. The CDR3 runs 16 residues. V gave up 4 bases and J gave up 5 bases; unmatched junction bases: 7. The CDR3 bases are TGTGCCAGCAGCGGGACAGGGGGCGGGACCAACAATGAGCAGTTCTTC. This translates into CASSGTGGGTNNEQFF.

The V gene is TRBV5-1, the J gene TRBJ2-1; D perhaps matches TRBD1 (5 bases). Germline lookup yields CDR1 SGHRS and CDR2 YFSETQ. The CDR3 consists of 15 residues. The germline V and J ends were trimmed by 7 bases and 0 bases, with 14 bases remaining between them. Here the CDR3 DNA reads TGCGCCAGCGGGGTGACAGATAGCTCCTACAATGAGCAGTTCTTC. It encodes CASGVTDSSYNEQFF.

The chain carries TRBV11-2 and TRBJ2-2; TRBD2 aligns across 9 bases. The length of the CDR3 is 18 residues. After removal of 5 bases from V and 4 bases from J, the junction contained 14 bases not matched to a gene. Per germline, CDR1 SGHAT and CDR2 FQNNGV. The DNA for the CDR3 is TGTGCCAGCAGCACAAGGGGTAGCGGGGGCCTCGGCACCGGGGAGCTGTTTTTT. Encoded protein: CASSTRGSGGLGTGELFF.

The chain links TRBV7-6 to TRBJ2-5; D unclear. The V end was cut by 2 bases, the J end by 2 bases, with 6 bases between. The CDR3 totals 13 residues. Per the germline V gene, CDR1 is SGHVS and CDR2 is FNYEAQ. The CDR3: CASSLLGQETQYF. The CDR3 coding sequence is TGTGCCAGCAGCTTACTCGGGCAAGAGACCCAGTACTTC.

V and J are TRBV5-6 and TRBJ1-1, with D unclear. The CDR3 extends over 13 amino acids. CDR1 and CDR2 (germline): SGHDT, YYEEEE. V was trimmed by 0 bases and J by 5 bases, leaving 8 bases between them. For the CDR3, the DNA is TGTGCCAGCAGCTTGGGGGTCGGGACTGAAGCTTTCTTT. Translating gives CASSLGVGTEAFF.

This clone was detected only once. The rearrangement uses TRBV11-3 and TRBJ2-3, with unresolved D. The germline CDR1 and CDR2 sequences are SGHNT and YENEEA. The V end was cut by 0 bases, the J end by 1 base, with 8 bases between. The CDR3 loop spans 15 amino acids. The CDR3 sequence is CASSLDIQCTDTQYF. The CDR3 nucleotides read TGTGCCAGCAGCTTAGATATTCAATGCACAGATACGCAGTATTTT. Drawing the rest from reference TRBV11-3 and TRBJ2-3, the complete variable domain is EAGVVQSPRYKIIEKKQPVAFWCNPISGHNTLYWYLQNLGQGPELLIRYENEEAVDDSQLPKDRFSAERLKGVDSTLKIQPAELGDSAVYLCASSLDIQCTDTQYFGPGTRLTVL.

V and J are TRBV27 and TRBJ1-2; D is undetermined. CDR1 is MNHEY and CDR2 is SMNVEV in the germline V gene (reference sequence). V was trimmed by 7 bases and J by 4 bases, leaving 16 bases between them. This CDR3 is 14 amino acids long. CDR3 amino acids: CASKVTGVGYGYTF. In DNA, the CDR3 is TGTGCCAGCAAAGTGACCGGGGTCGGCTATGGCTACACCTTC.

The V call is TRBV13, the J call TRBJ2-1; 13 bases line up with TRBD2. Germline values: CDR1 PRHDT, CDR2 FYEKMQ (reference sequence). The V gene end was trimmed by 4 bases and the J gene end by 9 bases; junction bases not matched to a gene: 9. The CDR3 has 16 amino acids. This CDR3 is CASSSGTSGVIGEQFF. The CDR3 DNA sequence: TGTGCCAGCAGCTCCGGGACTAGCGGGGTTATCGGTGAGCAGTTCTTC.

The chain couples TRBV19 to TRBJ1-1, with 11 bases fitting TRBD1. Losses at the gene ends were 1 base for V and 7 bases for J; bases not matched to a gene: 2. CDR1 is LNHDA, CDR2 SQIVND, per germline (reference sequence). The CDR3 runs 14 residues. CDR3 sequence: CASSIGTGGNEAFF. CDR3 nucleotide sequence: TGTGCCAGTAGTATAGGGACAGGGGGCAATGAAGCTTTCTTT.

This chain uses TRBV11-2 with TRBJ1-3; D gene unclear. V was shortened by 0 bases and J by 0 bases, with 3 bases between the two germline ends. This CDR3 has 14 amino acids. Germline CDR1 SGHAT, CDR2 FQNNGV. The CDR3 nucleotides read TGTGCCAGCAGCTTAGACAGCTCTGGAAACACCATATATTTT. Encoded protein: CASSLDSSGNTIYF. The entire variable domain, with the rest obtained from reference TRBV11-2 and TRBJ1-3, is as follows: EAGVAQSPRYKIIEKRQSVAFWCNPISGHATLYWYQQILGQGPKLLIQFQNNGVVDDSQLPKDRFSAERLKGVDSTLKIQPAKLEDSAVYLCASSLDSSGNTIYFGEGSWLTVV.

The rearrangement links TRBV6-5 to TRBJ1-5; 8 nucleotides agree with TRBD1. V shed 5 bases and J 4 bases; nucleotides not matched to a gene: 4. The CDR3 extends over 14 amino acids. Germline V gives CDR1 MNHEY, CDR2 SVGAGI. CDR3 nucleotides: TGTGCCAGCAGTGACACAGGGGGTAATCAGCCCCAGCATTTT. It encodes CASSDTGGNQPQHF.

CDR3 sequence reads: CASSLTGTSNQPQHF. In nucleotides, the CDR3 is TGTGCCAGCAGCTTGACAGGGACGAGCAATCAGCCCCAGCATTTT. The chain links TRBV5-8 to TRBJ1-5, with D possibly TRBD1 on 6 matching bases. The CDR3 runs 15 residues. V lost 1 base to trimming and J lost 1 base, with 9 bases between them. Germline V gene data show CDR1 as SGHTS and CDR2 as YDEGEE. Supplemented by reference TRBV5-8 and TRBJ1-5, the full variable domain reads EAGVTQSPTHLIKTRGQQATLRCSPISGHTSVYWYQQALGLGLQFLLWYDEGEERNRGNFPPRFSGRQFPNYSSELNVNALELEDSALYLCASSLTGTSNQPQHFGDGTRLSIL.

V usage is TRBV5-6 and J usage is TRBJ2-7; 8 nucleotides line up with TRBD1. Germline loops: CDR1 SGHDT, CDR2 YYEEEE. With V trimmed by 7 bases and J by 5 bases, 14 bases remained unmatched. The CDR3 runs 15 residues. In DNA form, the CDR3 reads TGTGCCAGCCGCACGGATGGCAGGGGGCTGCACGAGCAGTACTTC. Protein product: CASRTDGRGLHEQYF.

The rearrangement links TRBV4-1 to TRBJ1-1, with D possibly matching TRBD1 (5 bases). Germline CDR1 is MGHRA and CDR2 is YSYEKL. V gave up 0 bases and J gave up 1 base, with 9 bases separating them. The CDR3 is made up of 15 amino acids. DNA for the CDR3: TGCGCCAGCAGCCAAGAGGTTGACAGGAACACTGAAGCTTTCTTT. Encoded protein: CASSQEVDRNTEAFF.

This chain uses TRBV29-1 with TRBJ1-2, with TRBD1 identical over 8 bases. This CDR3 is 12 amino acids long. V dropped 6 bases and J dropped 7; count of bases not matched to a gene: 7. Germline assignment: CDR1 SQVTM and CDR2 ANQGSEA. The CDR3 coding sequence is TGCAGCGTCTTTACAGGGGGTGGTGGCTACACCTTC. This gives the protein CSVFTGGGGYTF.

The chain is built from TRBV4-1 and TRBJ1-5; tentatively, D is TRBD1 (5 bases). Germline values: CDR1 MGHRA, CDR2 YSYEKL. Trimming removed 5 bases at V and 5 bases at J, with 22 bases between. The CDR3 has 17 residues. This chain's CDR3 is CASSAASDIRKDQPQHF. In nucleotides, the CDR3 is TGCGCCAGCAGCGCAGCCTCGGACATAAGGAAGGATCAGCCCCAGCATTTT.

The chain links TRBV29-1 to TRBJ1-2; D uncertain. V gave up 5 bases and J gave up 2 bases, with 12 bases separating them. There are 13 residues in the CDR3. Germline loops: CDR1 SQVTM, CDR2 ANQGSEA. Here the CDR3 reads CSVLGERNYGYTF. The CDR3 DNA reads TGCAGCGTTCTCGGGGAACGGAACTATGGCTACACCTTC.

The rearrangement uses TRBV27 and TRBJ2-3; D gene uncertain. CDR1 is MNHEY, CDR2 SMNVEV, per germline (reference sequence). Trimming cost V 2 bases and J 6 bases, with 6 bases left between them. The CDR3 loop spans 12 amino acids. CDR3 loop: CASSLDGDTQYF. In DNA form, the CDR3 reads TGTGCCAGCAGTTTAGATGGGGATACGCAGTATTTT.